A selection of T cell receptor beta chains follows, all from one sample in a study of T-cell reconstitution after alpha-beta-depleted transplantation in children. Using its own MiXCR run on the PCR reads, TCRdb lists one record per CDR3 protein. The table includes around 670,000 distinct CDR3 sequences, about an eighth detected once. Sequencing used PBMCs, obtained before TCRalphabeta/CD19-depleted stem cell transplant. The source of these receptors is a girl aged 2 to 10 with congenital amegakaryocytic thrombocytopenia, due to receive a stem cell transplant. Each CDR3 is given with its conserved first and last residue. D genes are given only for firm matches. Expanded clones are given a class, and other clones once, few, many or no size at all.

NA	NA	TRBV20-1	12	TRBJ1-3	TGCAGTGCTAGCAGCTCTGGAAACACCATATATTTT	CSASSSGNTIYF
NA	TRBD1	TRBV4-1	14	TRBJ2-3	TGCGCCAGCAGGAGGACAGGGAACGGAGATACGCAGTATTTT	CASRRTGNGDTQYF
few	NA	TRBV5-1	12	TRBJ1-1	TGCGCCAGCAGCTTAACTGGCATTGAAGCTTTCTTT	CASSLTGIEAFF
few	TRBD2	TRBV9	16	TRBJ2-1	TGTGCCAGCAGCCCATTTAGCGGGAGTGCCTACAATGAGCAGTTCTTC	CASSPFSGSAYNEQFF
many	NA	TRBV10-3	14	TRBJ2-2	TGTGCCATCAGTGCCGGGGGCGATACCGGGGAGCTGTTTTTT	CAISAGGDTGELFF
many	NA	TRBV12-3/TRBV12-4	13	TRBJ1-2	TGTGCCAGCAGGCCGACGGGAAACTATGGCTACACCTTC	CASRPTGNYGYTF
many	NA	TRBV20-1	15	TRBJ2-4	TGCAGTGCTAGTCTTTCCCGGAGAGCCAAAAACATTCAGTACTTC	CSASLSRRAKNIQYF
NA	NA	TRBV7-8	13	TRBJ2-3	TGTGCCAGCAGCTTAGTAGCCCGATACACGCAGTATTTT	CASSLVARYTQYF
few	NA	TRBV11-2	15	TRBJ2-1	TGTGCCAGCAGCCCCGGGACAAATCCCCCCAATGAGCAGTTCTTC	CASSPGTNPPNEQFF
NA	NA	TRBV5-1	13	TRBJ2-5	TGCGCCAGCAGGCTTGGGGCTCAAGAGACCCAGTACTTC	CASRLGAQETQYF
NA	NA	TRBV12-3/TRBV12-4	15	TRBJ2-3	TGTGCCAGCAGCCAGAGACTGGGAAGCACAGATACGCAGTATTTT	CASSQRLGSTDTQYF
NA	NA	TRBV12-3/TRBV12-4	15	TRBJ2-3	TGTGCCAGCAGTTTAGAGCACTACTACACAGATACGCAGTATTTT	CASSLEHYYTDTQYF
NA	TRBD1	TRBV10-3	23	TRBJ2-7	TGTGCCATCAGTGACTACATCAATAGCCAGCCGACAGGACAGGGGGTGAGGCGAAACGAGCAGTACTTC	CAISDYINSQPTGQGVRRNEQYF
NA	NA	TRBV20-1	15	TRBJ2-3	TGCAGTGCTCCACCACAGGGTAGCCGGGCAGATACGCAGTATTTT	CSAPPQGSRADTQYF
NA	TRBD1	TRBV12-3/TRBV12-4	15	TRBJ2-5	TGTGCCAGCAGTGAGGGGGCGCCGGCCTGGGAGACCCAGTACTTC	CASSEGAPAWETQYF
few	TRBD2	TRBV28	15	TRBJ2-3	TGTGCCAGCTGGGGGAGCGGGGGGATCCCAGATACGCAGTATTTT	CASWGSGGIPDTQYF
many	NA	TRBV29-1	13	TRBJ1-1	TGCAGCGCCGCCGTTGCGGTTGGTACTGAAGCTTTCTTT	CSAAVAVGTEAFF
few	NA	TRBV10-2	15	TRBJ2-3	TGCGCCAGCAGTGGCGGGCGGTCTAACACAGATACGCAGTATTTT	CASSGGRSNTDTQYF
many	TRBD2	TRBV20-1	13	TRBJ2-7	TGCAGTGCCCTCCGGGAGGGCCGCTACGAGCAGTACTTC	CSALREGRYEQYF
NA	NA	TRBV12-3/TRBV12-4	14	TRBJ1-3	TGTGCCAGCAGCTACTGGTTCTCTGGAAACACCATATATTTT	CASSYWFSGNTIYF
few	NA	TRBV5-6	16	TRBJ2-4	TGTGCCAGCAGCTTGGTCACCGGGGTAGCCAAAAACATTCAGTACTTC	CASSLVTGVAKNIQYF
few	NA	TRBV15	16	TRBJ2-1	TGTGCCACCAGCAGCACGAGAGATTCAGGGCGGCCTGAGCAGTTCTTC	CATSSTRDSGRPEQFF